These 23 T cell receptor beta chains share one sample of origin, sequenced in a study of shared clonotypes between healthy human individuals. The repertoire was sequenced with immunoSEQ multiplex PCR; TCRdb's copy has only in-frame clones and lacks some. In the table there are a few million clones, about 92% of which are singletons. The sequencing input was naive CD4+ T cells from PBMCs. Documented subset: CD45RA+ positively selected. Source of these receptors: a man between 18 and 35 years old in good health. Some clones in this sample may be carry-over from other donors' samples.

V usage is TRBV4-3 and J usage is TRBJ2-1; TRBD2 agrees at 9 bases. Trimming took 1 base from V and 8 from J; bases not matched to a gene: 9. The CDR3 has 16 residues. CDR1 and CDR2 from the germline V gene are LGHNA and YSLEER. Here the CDR3 DNA reads TGCGCCAGCAGCCAAGTACGGGCGGGAGGGACGCATGAGCAGTTCTTC. This codes for CASSQVRAGGTHEQFF.

This clone was counted once. The rearrangement joins TRBV11-2 to TRBJ2-7, with TRBD1 matching 8 bases. CDR3 size: 12 residues. V dropped 6 bases and J dropped 10; count of bases not matched to a gene: 8. Germline lookup yields CDR1 SGHAT and CDR2 FQNNGV. The CDR3 sequence is CASSGQGALQYF. Here the CDR3 DNA reads TGTGCCAGCAGTGGGCAGGGGGCCCTCCAGTACTTC. Combining the CDR3 with reference TRBV11-2 and TRBJ2-7 gives the whole variable domain EAGVAQSPRYKIIEKRQSVAFWCNPISGHATLYWYQQILGQGPKLLIQFQNNGVVDDSQLPKDRFSAERLKGVDSTLKIQPAKLEDSAVYLCASSGQGALQYFGPGTRLTVT.

This chain connects TRBV6-5 to TRBJ1-2, with D perhaps matching TRBD1 (6 bases). V was pared by 5 bases and J by 3 bases, with 13 bases between. CDR1 and CDR2 (germline): MNHEY, SVGAGI. The CDR3 spans 14 residues. DNA for the CDR3: TGTGCCAGCAGTCACAGGGCTTCGGACTATGGCTACACCTTC. Its translation: CASSHRASDYGYTF.

The chain carries TRBV18 and TRBJ1-5; D perhaps matches TRBD1 (5 bases). Germline V gene sequence: CDR1 KGHSH, CDR2 LQKENI. V shed 0 bases and J shed 1 base, with 10 bases lying between them. This CDR3 is 16 amino acids long. CDR3 in DNA: TGTGCCAGCTCACCACCGGGGCCTCAGAGCAATCAGCCCCAGCATTTT. It encodes CASSPPGPQSNQPQHF.

The chain has TRBV6-1 and TRBJ2-7, with D perhaps given as TRBD1 or TRBD2 (5 bases each). V was trimmed by 7 bases and J by 12 bases, leaving 22 bases between them. CDR1 MNHNS and CDR2 SASEGT come from the germline V gene. This CDR3 is 13 amino acids long. The CDR3: CASTTGPLRGAYF. As DNA, the CDR3 is TGTGCCAGCACCACCGGTCCTTTGAGAGGGGCGTACTTC.

The V gene is TRBV2, the J gene TRBJ2-3; D is ambiguous. V lost 4 bases, J lost 4 bases, and 6 bases lay in between. CDR1 is SNHLY and CDR2 is FYNNEI in the germline V gene. The CDR3 covers 12 residues. The CDR3 sequence: CASSGMADTQYF. The DNA of the CDR3 is TGTGCCAGCAGTGGGATGGCAGATACGCAGTATTTT.

V gene TRBV28 combines with J gene TRBJ1-2, with 8 bases identical to TRBD1. The CDR3 spans 12 residues. Germline CDR1 reads MDHEN; CDR2 reads SYDVKM. Trimming at V came to 11 bases and at J to 3 bases, leaving 5 bases not matched to a gene. For the CDR3, the DNA is TGTGCCGGGAAGACAGGGGACTATGGCTACACCTTC. Translation: CAGKTGDYGYTF.

The rearrangement joins TRBV6-5 to TRBJ2-2; 7 bases fit TRBD2. V was pared by 7 bases and J by 2 bases, with 7 bases of the junction left unmatched. Germline-derived CDR1 and CDR2 are MNHEY and SVGAGI. The CDR3 is 15 residues long. CDR3 coding DNA: TGTGCCAGCATAAGTCTAGCGGCAAACACCGGGGAGCTGTTTTTT. Amino acids: CASISLAANTGELFF.

The chain carries TRBV28 and TRBJ1-1, with a tentative D call TRBD1 (5 bases). The V end was cut by 6 bases, the J end by 1 base, with 21 bases between. Germline V lookup: CDR1 MDHEN, CDR2 SYDVKM. This CDR3 comprises 17 residues. CDR3 bases: TGTGCCAGCAGGGAACCGGGACCCGGGGGTTGGAACACTGAAGCTTTCTTT. Its translation: CASREPGPGGWNTEAFF.

This clone was detected only once. This chain uses TRBV15 with TRBJ2-7; possibly TRBD2 for D (6 bases). There are 15 residues in the CDR3. Germline values: CDR1 LNHNV, CDR2 YYDKDF (reference sequence). V lost 1 base and J 3 bases, leaving 13 bases between the germline ends. Here the CDR3 reads CATSRGGAAGYEQYF. In DNA, the CDR3 is TGTGCCACCAGCAGAGGGGGTGCAGCGGGCTACGAGCAGTACTTC.

This clone has a handful of counts. The rearrangement uses TRBV19 and TRBJ1-1; D might be TRBD1 (6 bases). The V and J ends lost 8 bases and 8 bases respectively, with 18 bases between them. There are 13 residues in the CDR3. The germline CDR1 and CDR2 sequences are LNHDA and SQIVND (reference sequence). This CDR3 reads CASLWQGGVEAFF. The DNA for the CDR3 is TGTGCCAGTCTCTGGCAAGGGGGGGTAGAAGCTTTCTTT.

The CDR3 region is CASRKEGGITEAFF. For the CDR3, the DNA is TGTGCCAGCAGGAAGGAGGGGGGGATCACTGAAGCTTTCTTT. The chain joins TRBV2 to TRBJ1-1; possible D gene TRBD1, 6 bases. V lost 6 bases and J lost 4, with 15 bases in between. The CDR3 runs 14 residues. Germline V lookup: CDR1 SNHLY, CDR2 FYNNEI.

The chain couples TRBV28 to TRBJ1-2; 7 nucleotides align to TRBD1. The CDR3 is made up of 13 amino acids. The germline gives CDR1 MDHEN, CDR2 SYDVKM. V trimming: 6 bases; J trimming: 7 bases; junction bases outside the gene matches: 8. The DNA for the CDR3 is TGTGCCAGCAGGGGCGACAGGGTCGTTGGCTACACCTTC. Its translation is CASRGDRVVGYTF.

This rearrangement joins TRBV15 to TRBJ2-1; 13 bases fit TRBD2. Germline-derived CDR1 and CDR2 are LNHNV and YYDKDF (reference sequence). This CDR3 comprises 14 residues. Trimming took 5 bases from V and 7 from J; bases not matched to a gene: 2. CDR3 protein: CATSRTSGRNEQFF. CDR3 sequence (DNA): TGTGCCACCAGCCGGACTAGCGGGAGAAATGAGCAGTTCTTC. Variable domain in full (rest from reference TRBV15 and TRBJ2-1): DAMVIQNPRYQVTQFGKPVTLSCSQTLNHNVMYWYQQKSSQAPKLLFHYYDKDFNNEADTPDNFQSRRPNTSFCFLDIRSPGLGDTAMYLCATSRTSGRNEQFFGPGTRLTVL.

The V and J genes are TRBV7-9 and TRBJ2-7, with 7 bases identical to TRBD2. V trimming: 5 bases; J trimming: 3 bases; junction bases outside the gene matches: 13. CDR3 size: 16 residues. Germline V gene sequence: CDR1 SEHNR, CDR2 FQNEAQ (reference sequence). CDR3 in DNA: TGTGCCAGCAGCCCCCAGTGGCAGGGAGGGCTCTACGAGCAGTACTTC. Protein: CASSPQWQGGLYEQYF.

The count of this clone is one. This chain joins TRBV7-6 and TRBJ2-4, with D uncertain. The length of the CDR3 is 15 residues. CDR1 is SGHVS and CDR2 is FNYEAQ in the germline V gene. The V end was cut by 5 bases, the J end by 1 base, with 12 bases between. The CDR3 reads CASSPGRVAKNIQYF. For the CDR3, the DNA is TGTGCCAGCAGCCCCGGGCGTGTTGCCAAAAACATTCAGTACTTC.

This chain links TRBV2 with TRBJ2-2; 10 nucleotides line up with TRBD1. The length of the CDR3 is 14 residues. Germline V lookup: CDR1 SNHLY, CDR2 FYNNEI. V gave up 3 bases and J gave up 10 bases; unmatched junction bases: 5. The CDR3 sequence: CASSDGTGVEELFF. The CDR3 region has the DNA TGTGCCAGCAGTGACGGGACAGGGGTCGAGGAGCTGTTTTTT.

The gene calls are TRBV5-1 and TRBJ2-1; D is perhaps TRBD1 (5 bases). V was pared by 0 bases and J by 10 bases, with 17 bases between. This CDR3 has 15 amino acids. Germline CDR1 is SGHRS and CDR2 is YFSETQ. The CDR3 region is CASSLEGSTGQEQFF. Here the CDR3 DNA reads TGCGCCAGCAGCTTGGAAGGGTCTACCGGACAAGAGCAGTTCTTC. Drawing the rest from reference TRBV5-1 and TRBJ2-1, the complete variable domain is KAGVTQTPRYLIKTRGQQVTLSCSPISGHRSVSWYQQTPGQGLQFLFEYFSETQRNKGNFPGRFSGRQFSNSRSEMNVSTLELGDSALYLCASSLEGSTGQEQFFGPGTRLTVL.

This clone was seen just once. The rearrangement joins TRBV29-1 to TRBJ1-1; no definite D call. This CDR3 comprises 14 residues. V dropped 6 bases and J dropped 4 bases, with 18 bases sitting between them. Germline V lookup: CDR1 SQVTM, CDR2 ANQGSEA. Here the CDR3 reads CSVEKNSRGTEAFF. The CDR3 bases are TGCAGCGTCGAGAAGAATAGTAGAGGCACTGAAGCTTTCTTT. Based on the CDR3 plus reference TRBV29-1 and TRBJ1-1, the full variable domain is SAVISQKPSRDICQRGTSLTIQCQVDSQVTMMFWYRQQPGQSLTLIATANQGSEATYESGFVIDKFPISRPNLTFSTLTVSNMSPEDSSIYLCSVEKNSRGTEAFFGQGTRLTVV.

This rearrangement joins TRBV7-9 to TRBJ2-3, with 9 nucleotides matching TRBD2. The CDR3 covers 13 residues. CDR1 is SEHNR, CDR2 FQNEAQ, per germline (reference sequence). V trimming: 9 bases; J trimming: 1 base; junction bases outside the gene matches: 2. This chain's CDR3 is CASRLAGTDTQYF. The CDR3 DNA reads as TGTGCCAGTAGACTAGCGGGCACAGATACGCAGTATTTT.

The chain joins TRBV18 to TRBJ2-5; D is unclear. The CDR3 is made up of 13 amino acids. Germline assignment: CDR1 KGHSH and CDR2 LQKENI. V lost 1 base and J 5 bases, leaving 8 bases between the germline ends. Here the CDR3 reads CASSPRRAETQYF. Here the CDR3 DNA reads TGTGCCAGCTCACCACGGAGAGCGGAGACCCAGTACTTC.

The chain employs TRBV7-9 and TRBJ2-3, with a possible D match to TRBD1 (6 bases). Germline lookup yields CDR1 SEHNR and CDR2 FQNEAQ (reference sequence). V was cut by 8 bases and J by 6 bases, with 15 bases left in between. This CDR3 comprises 13 residues. CDR3 protein: CASAGDWGDTQYF. The DNA for the CDR3 is TGTGCCAGCGCAGGGGATTGGGGGGATACGCAGTATTTT. The full variable domain, its missing parts supplied by reference TRBV7-9 and TRBJ2-3, is DTGVSQNPRHKITKRGQNVTFRCDPISEHNRLYWYRQTLGQGPEFLTYFQNEAQLEKSRLLSDRFSAERPKGSFSTLEIQRTEQGDSAMYLCASAGDWGDTQYFGPGTRLTVL.

This clone was counted between two and nine times. V and J are TRBV10-1 and TRBJ2-7; tentative D call: TRBD1 (5 bases). Germline CDR1 is WNHNN and CDR2 is SYGVQD (reference sequence). The CDR3 contains 14 residues. Between the trimmed V and J ends, which lost 3 bases and 5 bases, there was a span of 14 bases. The CDR3 nucleotides read TGCGCCAGCAGTGATGACAGCCTTAGGGACGAGCAGTACTTC. Translating gives CASSDDSLRDEQYF.